This entry is about one T cell receptor beta chain. Its matching antigen is unknown. The CDR3 totals 18 residues. Trimming left V 5 bases short and J 0 bases short, with 21 bases between. This sample is part of a study of identical twins. MiXCR, run by TCRdb on the 5' RACE reads, gives a single entry per CDR3 protein. Of some 710,000 distinct CDR3 sequences in the sample, 5.5% to 6.5% were seen once. Study conclusions and caveats: Partly confounded zero-insertion analyses could result from invariant MAIT and iNKT cells. There were fewer insertions in abundant cord blood beta clonotypes, but memory repertoires showed no such pattern.

Material for sequencing was naive T cells sorted from blood. This clonotype was sampled from a man aged 18 to 35 in good health. The rearrangement uses TRBV12-3 or TRBV12-4 and TRBJ2-3, with D perhaps matching TRBD2 (5 bases). The CDR3 spells CASSPLANPAPSTDTQYF. For the CDR3, the DNA is TGTGCCAGCAGTCCTCTAGCTAACCCCGCGCCGAGCACAGATACGCAGTATTTT.